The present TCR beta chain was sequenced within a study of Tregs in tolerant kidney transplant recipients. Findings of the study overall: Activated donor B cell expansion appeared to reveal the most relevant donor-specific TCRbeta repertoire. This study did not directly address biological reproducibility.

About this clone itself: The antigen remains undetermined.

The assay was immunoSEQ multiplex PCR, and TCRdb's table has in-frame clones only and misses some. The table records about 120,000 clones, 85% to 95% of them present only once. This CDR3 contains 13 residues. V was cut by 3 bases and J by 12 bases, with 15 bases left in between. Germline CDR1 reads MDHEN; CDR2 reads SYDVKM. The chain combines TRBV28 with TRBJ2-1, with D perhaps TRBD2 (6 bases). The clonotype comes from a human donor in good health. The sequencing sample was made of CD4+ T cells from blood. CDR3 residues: CASSFGGLGGQFF. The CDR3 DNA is TGTGCCAGCAGTTTCGGAGGTTTGGGGGGGCAGTTCTTC.